Listed below are T cell receptor beta chains from one sample, sequenced in a study of PD-1 blockade in mismatch repair-deficient tumors. The method was immunoSEQ multiplex PCR; TCRdb's version includes in-frame clones alone and lacks a portion of them. Of over 100,000 clones detected, over 60% appear once; the ten largest clones hold roughly 4.5%. The sequences come from peripheral blood, collected approximately 64 weeks after starting pembrolizumab. The receptors derive from an adult with mismatch repair-deficient cancer. Both conserved end residues are part of each CDR3. D genes are given only for firm matches. Only part of the rows carry a size: once, few, many, or a class if the clone is expanded.

NA,NA,TRBJ1-1,TRBV30,CAWTTRLLTEAFF,TGTGCCTGGACAACGCGGTTGCTCACTGAAGCTTTCTTT
few,NA,TRBJ2-1,TRBV27,CASSLRGRALNEQFF,TGTGCCAGCAGTTTAAGGGGGAGGGCCCTCAATGAGCAGTTCTTC
NA,NA,TRBJ2-7,TRBV6-5,CASSYLIGTEQYF,TGTGCCAGCAGTTACTTAATCGGAACAGAGCAGTACTTC
NA,NA,TRBJ1-5,TRBV19,CASSIIQGGNQPQHF,TGTGCCAGTAGTATAATCCAGGGAGGCAATCAGCCCCAGCATTTT
NA,TRBD2,TRBJ2-3,TRBV11-3,CASSKVAGLTDTQYF,TGTGCCAGCAGCAAGGTAGCGGGACTGACAGATACGCAGTATTTT
NA,TRBD2,TRBJ2-1,TRBV5-4,CASSFGTSGTNEQFF,TGTGCCAGCAGCTTTGGGACTAGCGGGACCAATGAGCAGTTCTTC
few,NA,TRBJ1-5,TRBV28,CASSSDRRGNQPQHF,TGTGCCAGCAGTTCCGACAGGAGGGGCAATCAGCCCCAGCATTTT
NA,NA,TRBJ2-7,TRBV5-1,CASGSGGINYEQYF,TGCGCCAGCGGAAGCGGAGGGATTAACTACGAGCAGTACTTC
NA,TRBD1,TRBJ2-1,TRBV29-1,CSVRDRGWDNEQFF,TGCAGCGTTCGGGACAGGGGATGGGACAATGAGCAGTTCTTC
NA,NA,TRBJ2-1,TRBV7-2,CASSLGPGSPVGNNEQFF,TGTGCCAGCAGCTTAGGCCCTGGGTCCCCCGTCGGAAATAATGAGCAGTTCTTC
NA,NA,TRBJ1-2,TRBV14,CASSQEQDYGYTF,TGTGCCAGCAGCCAAGAACAGGACTATGGCTACACCTTC
once,TRBD2,TRBJ2-1,TRBV19,CASKLAGLSNEQFF,TGTGCCAGTAAGCTAGCGGGCCTATCGAATGAGCAGTTCTTC
NA,TRBD2,TRBJ2-1,TRBV5-1,CASSTMSGKGNEQFF,TGCGCCAGCAGCACTATGAGCGGGAAGGGCAATGAGCAGTTCTTC
NA,NA,TRBJ1-5,TRBV10-3,CAISGDKDYQPQHF,TGTGCCATCAGTGGGGACAAAGATTATCAGCCCCAGCATTTT
NA,TRBD2,TRBJ2-3,TRBV7-6,CASSLAAGGTTDTQYF,TGTGCCAGCAGCTTAGCGGCGGGAGGGACCACAGATACGCAGTATTTT
NA,TRBD1,TRBJ2-3,TRBV7-3,CASSKTGSTDTQYF,TGTGCCAGCAGCAAGACAGGGAGCACAGATACGCAGTATTTT
NA,NA,TRBJ2-6,TRBV7-9,CASSPQVFSGANVLTF,TGTGCCAGCAGCCCGCAGGTTTTCTCTGGGGCCAACGTCCTGACTTTC